These 19 T cell receptor beta chains share one sample of origin, sequenced in a study of long-term antiretroviral therapy in people with HIV. The assay, immunoSEQ v3.0, was run at survey level. Profiled with immunoSEQ multiplex PCR; TCRdb holds only in-frame clones, not every one. The sample has about 23,000 clones, approximately 80% seen once. Here the sequenced sample was unsorted PBMCs, taken around 4.1 years after starting antiretroviral therapy. These receptor sequences come from a man aged 25 to 40 with HIV.

The genes are TRBV11-2 and TRBJ1-2; D gene uncertain. Per the germline V gene, CDR1 is SGHAT and CDR2 is FQNNGV. V lost 3 bases and J lost 8, with 13 bases in between. CDR3 length equals 13 residues. The CDR3 DNA follows: TGTGCCAGCAGCTTCCCTGCTGGAAGGGGCTACACCTTC. It codes for CASSFPAGRGYTF.

The chain has TRBV4-2 and TRBJ2-5; 8 nucleotides align to TRBD1. CDR1 is LGHNA, CDR2 YNFKEQ, per germline. V gave up 0 bases and J gave up 5 bases; unmatched junction bases: 8. This CDR3 is 16 amino acids long. CDR3 DNA sequence: TGTGCCAGCAGCCAAGACGGACAGGGAGGAGCGGAGACCCAGTACTTC. Translating it yields CASSQDGQGGAETQYF.

The chain joins TRBV10-3 to TRBJ2-7, with D perhaps matching TRBD2 (5 bases). V was cut by 0 bases and J by 0 bases, with 9 bases left in between. The CDR3 has 15 amino acids. Germline lookup yields CDR1 ENHRY and CDR2 SYGVKD. The CDR3 DNA reads TGTGCCATCAGTGAGTCCCTAGCCGTCTCCTACGAGCAGTACTTC. Translating it yields CAISESLAVSYEQYF.

The chain combines TRBV25-1 with TRBJ1-1; 8 bases are a match to TRBD1. The J segment lost 4 bases and the V segment lost 5 bases, leaving 9 bases of the junction unmatched. The CDR3 covers 15 residues. Germline CDR1 MGHDK, CDR2 SYGVNS. CDR3 nucleotides: TGTGCCAGCAGTCGGACCGACAGGGGCCCCACTGAAGCTTTCTTT. As protein: CASSRTDRGPTEAFF.

The CDR3 bases are TGTGCCAGCAGCGACTCGACAGTTCGAAATCAGCCCCAGCATTTT. It codes for CASSDSTVRNQPQHF. V and J are TRBV7-2 and TRBJ1-5, with a possible D match to TRBD1 (5 bases). Germline values: CDR1 SGHTA, CDR2 FQGNSA. V was cut by 5 bases and J by 4 bases, with 15 bases left in between. There are 15 residues in the CDR3.

The chain couples TRBV7-9 to TRBJ2-2, with unresolved D. Germline CDR1 reads SEHNR; CDR2 reads FQNEAQ (reference sequence). This CDR3 region has 14 residues. V lost 5 bases to trimming and J lost 5 bases, with 12 bases between them. DNA for the CDR3: TGTGCCAGCAGCCTCGCCCAGTGGACCGGGGAGCTGTTTTTT. It translates to CASSLAQWTGELFF.

This clone has a handful of counts. The chain employs TRBV19 and TRBJ1-3; 7 nucleotides match TRBD1. The CDR3 is 16 amino acids. CDR1 is LNHDA, CDR2 SQIVND, per germline (reference sequence). Losses at the gene ends were 5 bases for V and 0 bases for J; bases not matched to a gene: 7. The CDR3 DNA reads as TGTGCCAGTAGTTCCGGGACAGCGAGCTCTGGAAACACCATATATTTT. This translates into CASSSGTASSGNTIYF.

This rearrangement joins TRBV18 to TRBJ2-7; 9 bases line up with TRBD1. Germline V gives CDR1 KGHSH, CDR2 LQKENI. The CDR3 length is 15 residues. Trimming took 2 bases from V and 0 from J; bases not matched to a gene: 2. Here the CDR3 DNA reads TGTGCCAGCTCACCAAGGGACAGGGTCTCCTACGAGCAGTACTTC. Protein: CASSPRDRVSYEQYF.

The chain recombines TRBV27 with TRBJ1-1, with D possibly being TRBD1 (6 bases). The CDR3 has 16 amino acids. Trimming cost V 0 bases and J 4 bases, with 15 bases left between them. Germline V gene sequence: CDR1 MNHEY, CDR2 SMNVEV (reference sequence). CDR3 sequence reads: CASSLSAGVRTTEAFF. CDR3 DNA sequence: TGTGCCAGCAGTTTATCTGCAGGGGTGAGGACCACTGAAGCTTTCTTT.

The rearrangement uses TRBV15 and TRBJ2-2; 11 bases are shared with TRBD2. CDR1 LNHNV and CDR2 YYDKDF come from the germline V gene (reference sequence). The V gene end was trimmed by 0 bases and the J gene end by 7 bases; junction bases not matched to a gene: 7. This CDR3 has 17 amino acids. CDR3 residues: CATSRDFTSGSDGELFF. In nucleotides, the CDR3 is TGTGCCACCAGCAGAGATTTTACTAGCGGGAGTGACGGGGAGCTGTTTTTT. Using reference TRBV15 and TRBJ2-2 for the parts outside the CDR3, the full variable domain is DAMVIQNPRYQVTQFGKPVTLSCSQTLNHNVMYWYQQKSSQAPKLLFHYYDKDFNNEADTPDNFQSRRPNTSFCFLDIRSPGLGDTAMYLCATSRDFTSGSDGELFFGEGSRLTVL.

This chain links TRBV29-1 with TRBJ2-3, with TRBD1 matching 7 bases. The germline V gene has CDR1 SQVTM and CDR2 ANQGSEA. V gave up 4 bases and J gave up 1 base; unmatched junction bases: 2. The CDR3 sequence is 13 residues long. This CDR3 is CSVAGQGTDTQYF. CDR3 coding DNA: TGCAGCGTTGCAGGACAGGGCACAGATACGCAGTATTTT.

The chain has TRBV7-2 and TRBJ2-1; D not resolved. Deletions cut 6 bases from V and 0 bases from J, with 9 bases between. The CDR3 consists of 14 residues. The germline V gene has CDR1 SGHTA and CDR2 FQGNSA. CDR3 protein: CASRPRSSYNEQFF. The CDR3 DNA reads as TGTGCCAGCAGGCCACGGAGCTCCTACAATGAGCAGTTCTTC.

The CDR3 DNA follows: TGTGCCAGCAGTTTATCAGCAGACTACGAGCAGTACTTC. This gives the protein CASSLSADYEQYF. The chain links TRBV27 to TRBJ2-7, with D unclear. CDR1 and CDR2 (germline): MNHEY, SMNVEV (reference sequence). Trimming removed 0 bases at V and 3 bases at J, with 6 bases between. This CDR3 comprises 13 residues.

The gene calls are TRBV13 and TRBJ2-7, with 10 bases aligning to TRBD1. Losses at the gene ends were 6 bases for V and 0 bases for J; bases not matched to a gene: 5. Germline V gene lookup returns CDR1 PRHDT and CDR2 FYEKMQ (reference sequence). This CDR3 contains 15 residues. CDR3 in amino acids: CASSLGQGYSYEQYF. CDR3 DNA sequence: TGTGCCAGCAGTCTGGGACAGGGGTACTCCTACGAGCAGTACTTC.

The CDR3 DNA follows: TGTGCCAGCAGCTTAGACTCGAGGGTCAATGAGCAGTTCTTC. This translates into CASSLDSRVNEQFF. The V call is TRBV11-2, the J call TRBJ2-1; possible D gene TRBD2, 5 bases. Trimming pared 0 bases from V and 6 bases from J, leaving 9 bases between. The CDR3 runs to 14 residues. Germline lookup yields CDR1 SGHAT and CDR2 FQNNGV.

The V gene is TRBV5-1, the J gene TRBJ1-2; D remains ambiguous. This CDR3 comprises 15 residues. Trimming shortened V by 0 bases and J by 6 bases, and 15 bases separated the two germline ends. Germline CDR1 and CDR2: SGHRS and YFSETQ. CDR3 coding DNA: TGCGCCAGCAGCTTGGTCCCTCAAAAACCAAATGGCTACACCTTC. Residues: CASSLVPQKPNGYTF.

The rearrangement links TRBV2 to TRBJ2-3; 9 bases fit TRBD2. The CDR3 covers 19 residues. The trim removed 6 bases at V and 0 bases at J, leaving 16 bases unmatched. CDR1 and CDR2 (germline): SNHLY, FYNNEI. The CDR3 DNA sequence: TGTGCCAGCAGCGGGGCGGCGGGCGGGAGGGCCTCTAGCACAGATACGCAGTATTTT. Amino acid sequence: CASSGAAGGRASSTDTQYF. Full variable domain (remainder filled in from reference TRBV2 and TRBJ2-3): EPEVTQTPSHQVTQMGQEVILRCVPISNHLYFYWYRQILGQKVEFLVSFYNNEISEKSEIFDDQFSVERPDGSNFTLKIRSTKLEDSAMYFCASSGAAGGRASSTDTQYFGPGTRLTVL.

This clone was found a few times. The rearrangement uses TRBV4-2 and TRBJ2-7, with 7 positions matching TRBD1. The CDR3 has 17 amino acids. Germline-derived CDR1 and CDR2 are LGHNA and YNFKEQ. V trimming: 0 bases; J trimming: 3 bases; junction bases outside the gene matches: 11. CDR3 in amino acids: CASSQDTGTASYYEQYF. CDR3 nucleotide sequence: TGTGCCAGCAGCCAAGATACCGGGACAGCGTCCTACTACGAGCAGTACTTC.

This chain's CDR3 is CASSLFYSYSNQPQHF. The CDR3 bases are TGTGCCAGCAGCCTATTTTACAGCTATAGCAATCAGCCCCAGCATTTT. The chain carries TRBV5-6 and TRBJ1-5; D not certain. The V and J ends lost 4 bases and 0 bases respectively, with 14 bases between them. The CDR3 consists of 16 residues. CDR1 is SGHDT and CDR2 is YYEEEE in the germline V gene.